The 13 T cell receptor beta chains given below trace back to one sample, sequenced in a study of shared clonotypes between healthy human individuals. The repertoire was sequenced with immunoSEQ multiplex PCR; TCRdb's copy has only in-frame clones and lacks some. The repertoire consists of about 680,000 clones, with around two thirds occurring once and the leading ten covering approximately 1.6%. Sequenced sample: memory CD4+ T cells sorted from blood. Subset specified: CD45RA-negative fraction. The receptors were sampled from a woman aged 30 to 39 in good health.

This clone has more than one count but fewer than ten. The rearrangement uses TRBV19 and TRBJ2-7, with D perhaps TRBD1 or TRBD2 (6 bases each). The CDR3 covers 15 residues. The V end lost 6 bases, the J end lost 2 bases, and 17 bases lay between the germline ends. Per the germline V gene, CDR1 is LNHDA and CDR2 is SQIVND (reference sequence). CDR3 nucleotides: TGTGCCAGTAGCCCAGGAGGGGGTAGAGCCTACGAGCAGTACTTC. Protein: CASSPGGGRAYEQYF.

The chain has TRBV28 and TRBJ2-5; 14 bases are a match to TRBD2. J was trimmed by 0 bases and V by 5 bases; bases with no gene match: 11. The CDR3 loop spans 19 amino acids. Germline V gene data show CDR1 as MDHEN and CDR2 as SYDVKM. CDR3 sequence: CASSPTLGTSGSNQETQYF. DNA of the CDR3: TGTGCCAGCAGTCCGACTCTCGGGACTAGCGGGAGTAACCAAGAGACCCAGTACTTC.

The V and J genes are TRBV10-2 and TRBJ1-1, with 10 bases aligning to TRBD1. The V gene's germline CDR1 is WSHSY and CDR2 SAAADI. The CDR3 length is 16 residues. The ends lost 5 bases at V and 4 bases at J; junction bases unmatched: 10. CDR3 DNA sequence: TGCGCCAGCAGTCGTCCGGGACAGGGGTCGGGCACTGAAGCTTTCTTT. Its protein is CASSRPGQGSGTEAFF.

The chain carries TRBV28 and TRBJ2-7; D tentatively reads TRBD1 or TRBD2 (5 bases each). V was trimmed by 6 bases and J by 0 bases, leaving 18 bases between them. The CDR3 is made up of 16 amino acids. CDR1 MDHEN and CDR2 SYDVKM come from the germline V gene. The CDR3 sequence is CASSARSGTGSYEQYF. The CDR3 bases are TGTGCCAGCAGCGCGCGGTCCGGGACGGGCTCCTACGAGCAGTACTTC.

The chain uses TRBV19 and TRBJ1-5; D not certain. V was shortened by 7 bases and J by 0 bases, with 10 bases between the two germline ends. Germline CDR1 reads LNHDA; CDR2 reads SQIVND (reference sequence). This CDR3 has 14 residues. CDR3 sequence (DNA): TGTGCCAGTAATTATCCGGGTAGCAATCAGCCCCAGCATTTT. It specifies CASNYPGSNQPQHF.

This clone was observed a few times. Here the CDR3 reads CASSQELAGVTGELFF. In DNA, the CDR3 is TGTGCCAGCAGCCAAGAACTAGCGGGAGTTACCGGGGAGCTGTTTTTT. The rearrangement links TRBV14 to TRBJ2-2; 11 bases agree with TRBD2. Per the germline V gene, CDR1 is SGHDN and CDR2 is FVKESK. The CDR3 has 16 amino acids. V lost 0 bases and J lost 5; bases outside the gene matches: 2.

The rearrangement uses TRBV28 and TRBJ1-2; D not resolved. Germline CDR1 MDHEN, CDR2 SYDVKM. The CDR3 has 13 amino acids. V lost 2 bases and J 1 base, leaving 5 bases between the germline ends. This CDR3 reads CASSLNNNYGYTF. CDR3 DNA sequence: TGTGCCAGCAGTTTAAACAATAACTATGGCTACACCTTC.

This chain links TRBV2 with TRBJ1-3; D ambiguous. V gave up 4 bases and J gave up 7 bases, with 11 bases separating them. This CDR3 is 13 amino acids long. Germline V CDR1 and CDR2: SNHLY, FYNNEI. This CDR3 reads CASSVDKGNTIYF. CDR3 bases: TGTGCCAGCAGTGTCGACAAGGGCAACACCATATATTTT.

This chain links TRBV11-3 with TRBJ2-2; 8 bases are shared with TRBD1. This CDR3 contains 15 residues. Unmatched junction bases numbered 8, after V lost 5 bases and J lost 6 bases. Germline values: CDR1 SGHNT, CDR2 YENEEA. The CDR3 reads CASSVGQGTAGELFF. The CDR3 nucleotides are TGTGCCAGCAGCGTTGGACAGGGAACCGCCGGGGAGCTGTTTTTT.

The V and J genes are TRBV20-1 and TRBJ2-3; D uncertain. CDR3 size: 10 residues. The germline CDR1 and CDR2 sequences are DFQATT and SNEGSKA (reference sequence). Trimming left V 3 bases short and J 6 bases short, with 4 bases between. As DNA, the CDR3 is TGCAGTGCTAGTGTGGATACGCAGTATTTT. Translation: CSASVDTQYF.

This chain connects TRBV19 to TRBJ2-7, with D possibly being TRBD2 (5 bases). CDR1 is LNHDA, CDR2 SQIVND, per germline (reference sequence). The V gene lost 6 bases and the J gene lost 6 bases, with 15 bases spanning the gap. CDR3 length: 13 residues. The CDR3 nucleotides read TGTGCCAGTAGGGGAGTTCTCTCACGCGAGCAGTACTTC. This sequence encodes CASRGVLSREQYF.

The chain uses TRBV19 and TRBJ2-3, with D possibly matching TRBD1 (7 bases). Germline-derived CDR1 and CDR2 are LNHDA and SQIVND (reference sequence). Trimming pared 7 bases from V and 5 bases from J, leaving 16 bases between. CDR3 length: 14 residues. Written as DNA, the CDR3 is TGTGCCAGTACACCCAGGGGGGTAGGAGATACGCAGTATTTT. This sequence encodes CASTPRGVGDTQYF.

This clone was found a few times. Other nucleotide sequences in the sample specify the same CDR3. V and J are TRBV5-1 and TRBJ2-3; a weak D match, TRBD1 (5 bases). Germline V lookup: CDR1 SGHRS, CDR2 YFSETQ. This CDR3 has 13 amino acids. The ends were cut back, 5 bases at V and 3 bases at J, with 10 bases in the middle. The CDR3 DNA follows: TGCGCCAGCAGTTACGGACAAACAGATACGCAGTATTTT. Translated, it gives CASSYGQTDTQYF.